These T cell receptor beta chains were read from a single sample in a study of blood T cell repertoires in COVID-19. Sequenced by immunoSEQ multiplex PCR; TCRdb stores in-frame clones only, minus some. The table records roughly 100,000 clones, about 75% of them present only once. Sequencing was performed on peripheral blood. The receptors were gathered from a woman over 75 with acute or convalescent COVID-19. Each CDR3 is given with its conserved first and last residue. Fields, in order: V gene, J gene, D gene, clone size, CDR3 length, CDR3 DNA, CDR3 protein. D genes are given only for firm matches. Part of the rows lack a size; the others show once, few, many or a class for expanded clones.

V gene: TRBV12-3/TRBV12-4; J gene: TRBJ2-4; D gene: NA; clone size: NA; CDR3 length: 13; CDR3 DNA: TGTGCCAGCGCGAACGTATACAAAAACATTCAGTACTTC; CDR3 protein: CASANVYKNIQYF
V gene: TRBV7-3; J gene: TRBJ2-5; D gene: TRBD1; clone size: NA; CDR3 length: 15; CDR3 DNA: TGTGCCAGCAGCTTGGGCCAGGGGGCTTCGGAGACCCAGTACTTC; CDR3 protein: CASSLGQGASETQYF
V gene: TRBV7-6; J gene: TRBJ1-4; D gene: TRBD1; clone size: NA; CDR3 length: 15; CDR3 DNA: TGTGCCAGCAGCATAGGACAGGGGGGATATGAAAAACTGTTTTTT; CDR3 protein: CASSIGQGGYEKLFF
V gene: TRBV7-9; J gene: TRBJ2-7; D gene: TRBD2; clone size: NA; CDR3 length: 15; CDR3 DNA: TGTGCCAGCAGCACAAGGACTAGCGGGGCCTACGAGCAGTACTTC; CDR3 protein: CASSTRTSGAYEQYF
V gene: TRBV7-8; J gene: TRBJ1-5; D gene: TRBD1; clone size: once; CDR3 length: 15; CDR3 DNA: TGTGCCAGCACCGTGGACAGGGCACTCAATCAGCCCCAGCATTTT; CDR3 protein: CASTVDRALNQPQHF
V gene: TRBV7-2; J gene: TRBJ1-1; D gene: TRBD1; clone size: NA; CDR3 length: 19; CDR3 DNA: TGTGCCAGCAGCTTTCCGGGACAGGGGGCGAGTAGAGGGGACACTGAAGCTTTCTTT; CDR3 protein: CASSFPGQGASRGDTEAFF
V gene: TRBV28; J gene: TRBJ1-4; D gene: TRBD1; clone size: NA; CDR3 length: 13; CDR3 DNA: TGTGCCAGCCTTTTGGACAGGGGCGAAAAACTGTTTTTT; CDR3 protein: CASLLDRGEKLFF
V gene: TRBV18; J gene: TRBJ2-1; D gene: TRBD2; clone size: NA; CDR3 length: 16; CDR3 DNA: TGTGCCAGTCGCAAACCGGGACTAGCGGGAGGACAAGAGCAGTTCTTC; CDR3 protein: CASRKPGLAGGQEQFF
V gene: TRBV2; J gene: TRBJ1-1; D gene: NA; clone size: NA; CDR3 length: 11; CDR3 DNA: TGTGCCAGCAAAGGGAGTGTGCGAGCTTTCTTT; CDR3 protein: CASKGSVRAFF
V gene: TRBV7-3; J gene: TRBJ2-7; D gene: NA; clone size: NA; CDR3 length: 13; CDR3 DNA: TGTGCCAGCAGCTTTTCCGGGAGTAGCGAGCAGTACTTC; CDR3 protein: CASSFSGSSEQYF
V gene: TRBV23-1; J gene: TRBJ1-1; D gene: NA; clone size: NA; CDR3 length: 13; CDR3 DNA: TGCGCCAGCATTCTATCGTGGGGCCTTAAAGCTTTCTTT; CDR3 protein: CASILSWGLKAFF
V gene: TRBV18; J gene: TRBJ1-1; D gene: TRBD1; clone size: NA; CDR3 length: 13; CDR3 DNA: TGTGCCAGCTCTCCGACAGGGGACACTGAAGCTTTCTTT; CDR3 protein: CASSPTGDTEAFF
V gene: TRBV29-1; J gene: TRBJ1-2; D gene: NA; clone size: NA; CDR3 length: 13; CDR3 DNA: TGCAGCGTTGAAGGCCCAACAGGTTATGGCTACACCTTC; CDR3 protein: CSVEGPTGYGYTF
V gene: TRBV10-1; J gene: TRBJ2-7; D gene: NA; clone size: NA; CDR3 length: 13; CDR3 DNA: TGCGCCAGCAGTGGTAGTAGAACCTACGAGCAGTACTTC; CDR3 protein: CASSGSRTYEQYF
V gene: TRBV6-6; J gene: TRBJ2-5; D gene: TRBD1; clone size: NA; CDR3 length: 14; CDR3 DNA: TGTGCCAGCAGCGGACAGGTCCAACCAGAGACCCAGTACTTC; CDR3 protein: CASSGQVQPETQYF
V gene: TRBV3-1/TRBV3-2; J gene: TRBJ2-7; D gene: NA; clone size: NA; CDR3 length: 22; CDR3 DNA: TGTGCCAGCAGCCTATGTAACCTACGACAGGCCCTATTGCCCGCGAGAACCTACGAGCAGTACTTC; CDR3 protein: CASSLCNLRQALLPARTYEQYF
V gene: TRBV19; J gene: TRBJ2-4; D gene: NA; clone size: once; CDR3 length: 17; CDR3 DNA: TGTGCCAGTAGTATCCTAGGAGAGCCCCAGCCCAAAAACATTCAGTACTTC; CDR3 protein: CASSILGEPQPKNIQYF